A single sample gave rise to the 32 T cell receptor beta chains below, sequenced in a study of blood T cell repertoires in COVID-19. The method was immunoSEQ multiplex PCR; TCRdb's version includes in-frame clones alone and lacks a portion of them. In the table there are about 80,000 clones, 91% of which are singletons. Material: peripheral blood. The origin of the receptors is a woman aged 50 to 65 in a cohort sampled during active COVID-19.

V usage is TRBV18 and J usage is TRBJ1-6; D remains ambiguous. Trimming cost V 2 bases and J 10 bases, with 15 bases left between them. This CDR3 region has 15 residues. CDR1 KGHSH and CDR2 LQKENI come from the germline V gene. CDR3 coding DNA: TGTGCCAGCTCACCAGACTCTAACCATAGATCACCCCTCCACTTT. Protein sequence: CASSPDSNHRSPLHF. The full variable domain, in which reference TRBV18 and TRBJ1-6 provide the parts outside the CDR3, is NAGVMQNPRHLVRRRGQEARLRCSPMKGHSHVYWYRQLPEEGLKFMVYLQKENIIDESGMPKERFSAEFPKEGPSILRIQQVVRGDSAAYFCASSPDSNHRSPLHFGNGTRLTVT.

The chain links TRBV6-2 or TRBV6-3 to TRBJ2-3; 7 nucleotides match TRBD2. Germline V gives CDR1 MNHEY, CDR2 SVGEGT. The CDR3 runs 14 residues. V dropped 2 bases and J dropped 6; count of bases not matched to a gene: 5. In DNA, the CDR3 is TGTGCCAGCAGTTACGCGCGGGAGACTGATACGCAGTATTTT. Amino acids: CASSYARETDTQYF.

The V gene is TRBV5-1, the J gene TRBJ2-7; 10 bases align to TRBD2. V shed 0 bases and J 2 bases; nucleotides not matched to a gene: 17. The germline V gene has CDR1 SGHRS and CDR2 YFSETQ. The CDR3 contains 20 residues. The CDR3: CASSLVPSRASGSRPYEQYF. In DNA form, the CDR3 reads TGCGCCAGCAGCTTGGTACCTAGTAGAGCTAGCGGGAGCCGACCCTACGAGCAGTACTTC. Full variable domain (outside the CDR3, taken from reference TRBV5-1 and TRBJ2-7): KAGVTQTPRYLIKTRGQQVTLSCSPISGHRSVSWYQQTPGQGLQFLFEYFSETQRNKGNFPGRFSGRQFSNSRSEMNVSTLELGDSALYLCASSLVPSRASGSRPYEQYFGPGTRLTVT.

The chain carries TRBV29-1 and TRBJ2-2; 10 bases line up with TRBD2. This CDR3 contains 15 residues. V lost 5 bases to trimming and J lost 6 bases; unmatched junction nucleotides: 9. In germline, CDR1 is SQVTM, CDR2 ANQGSEA. CDR3 sequence (DNA): TGCAGCGTTTTATCTAGCGGGAGTCGAGCCGGGGAGCTGTTTTTT. It encodes CSVLSSGSRAGELFF.

This clone occurred once. This chain uses TRBV7-2 with TRBJ2-1; 12 nucleotides agree with TRBD2. There are 14 residues in the CDR3. V gave up 5 bases and J gave up 9 bases; unmatched junction bases: 5. Germline V CDR1 and CDR2: SGHTA, FQGNSA. The chain's CDR3 is CASSPRLAGAEQFF. The CDR3 DNA reads TGTGCCAGCAGCCCTCGACTAGCGGGAGCTGAGCAGTTCTTC.

Here the CDR3 reads CASSFGQGNNYGYTF. Here the CDR3 DNA reads TGTGCCAGCAGTTTTGGACAGGGCAATAACTATGGCTACACCTTC. This chain uses TRBV6-6 with TRBJ1-2; 8 nucleotides match TRBD1. The germline V gene has CDR1 MNHNY and CDR2 SVGAGI (reference sequence). The junction had 5 bases not matched to a gene; V was cut back by 4 bases and J by 1 base. This CDR3 is built from 15 residues.

The J gene is TRBJ2-1, the V gene TRBV6-4, with D perhaps matching TRBD1 (6 bases). V dropped 3 bases and J dropped 0 bases, with 12 bases sitting between them. This CDR3 contains 16 residues. The germline V gene has CDR1 MRHNA and CDR2 SNTAGT. As DNA, the CDR3 is TGTGCCAGCAGTGAAAGTGGGACAACCTCCTACAATGAGCAGTTCTTC. Its translation: CASSESGTTSYNEQFF.

The V call is TRBV7-9, the J call TRBJ1-3, with D tentatively TRBD1 (6 bases). The V and J ends lost 1 base and 0 bases respectively, with 16 bases between them. The CDR3 totals 18 residues. The germline CDR1 and CDR2 sequences are SEHNR and FQNEAQ (reference sequence). CDR3 residues: CASSLGQVSTNSGNTIYF. The CDR3, as DNA: TGTGCCAGCAGCTTAGGACAGGTATCGACCAACTCTGGAAACACCATATATTTT.

V is TRBV5-6 and J is TRBJ2-5; D is possibly TRBD2 (6 bases). The V gene lost 4 bases and the J gene lost 5 bases, with 6 bases spanning the gap. Germline loops: CDR1 SGHDT, CDR2 YYEEEE. This CDR3 is 11 amino acids long. The CDR3 region has the DNA TGTGCCAGCAGCGCGGGGGAGACCCAGTACTTC. It specifies CASSAGETQYF.

The rearrangement links TRBV6-5 to TRBJ1-1, with D perhaps TRBD1 (6 bases). Germline values: CDR1 MNHEY, CDR2 SVGAGI. The CDR3 sequence is 15 residues long. The V and J ends lost 6 bases and 0 bases respectively, with 14 bases between them. The CDR3, as DNA: TGTGCCAGCAGACTCGAGGGGGGGATGAACACTGAAGCTTTCTTT. The encoded protein is CASRLEGGMNTEAFF.

On this clone: At one end, the junction sequence differs from germline, possibly due to a read error. The chain joins TRBV28 to TRBJ2-6, with 8 nucleotides matching TRBD1. This CDR3 has 16 residues. The germline V gene encodes CDR1 MDHEN and CDR2 SYDVKM. The chain's CDR3 is CAGSRAGGVGANVLTF. The CDR3 DNA follows: TGTGCCGGCAGCAGGGCAGGGGGCGTTGGGGCCAACGTCCTGACTTTC.

The chain couples TRBV6-5 to TRBJ2-2; 10 bases map to TRBD1. The CDR3 loop spans 15 amino acids. V was clipped by 6 bases and J by 4 bases; unmatched bases: 5. Germline V gene sequence: CDR1 MNHEY, CDR2 SVGAGI. In DNA form, the CDR3 reads TGTGCCAGCAGCCGGGACAGGGGTTTCACCGGGGAGCTGTTTTTT. It codes for CASSRDRGFTGELFF.

The chain employs TRBV3-1 (or the pseudogene TRBV3-2) and TRBJ1-1, with TRBD1 matching over 12 bases. This CDR3 comprises 14 residues. The germline V gene has CDR1 LGHDT and CDR2 YNNKEL (reference sequence). V trimming: 1 base; J trimming: 6 bases; junction bases outside the gene matches: 0. CDR3 sequence reads: CASSQGDRGPEAFF. The DNA for the CDR3 is TGTGCCAGCAGCCAAGGGGACAGGGGGCCTGAAGCTTTCTTT.

The genes are TRBV5-3 and TRBJ2-3; weak D call: TRBD2 (5 bases). TRBV5-3 is recorded as an ORF, its role being uncertain. The CDR3 is 15 residues long. With 5 bases removed from V and 3 bases from J, the gap between germline ends came to 16 bases. The CDR3 is CARRGLVDSTDTQYF. DNA of the CDR3: TGTGCCAGAAGAGGGCTGGTGGACTCTACAGATACGCAGTATTTT.

The sample holds a few counts of this clone. The CDR3 DNA sequence: TGTGCCAGCAGAGCACAGGGTAACCTCGGTCAGCCCCAGCATTTT. The encoded protein is CASRAQGNLGQPQHF. The V and J genes are TRBV6-5 and TRBJ1-5, with a weak D call TRBD1 (6 bases). The ends were cut back, 6 bases at V and 6 bases at J, with 18 bases in the middle. This CDR3 spans 15 amino acids. Germline V gives CDR1 MNHEY, CDR2 SVGAGI.

The V and J genes are TRBV10-3 and TRBJ2-7; D possibly corresponds to TRBD1 (7 bases). Germline V gene lookup returns CDR1 ENHRY and CDR2 SYGVKD. This CDR3 comprises 13 residues. This CDR3 reads CASRRDSSYEQYF. The CDR3, as DNA: TGTGCTTCCAGGAGGGACAGCTCCTACGAGCAGTACTTC.

This chain links TRBV27 with TRBJ2-7, with D possibly TRBD1 on 7 matching bases. Germline values: CDR1 MNHEY, CDR2 SMNVEV (reference sequence). The ends were cut back, 0 bases at V and 3 bases at J, with 18 bases in the middle. CDR3 length equals 17 residues. The CDR3 here is CASSLSIRGGGHYEQYF. The CDR3 coding sequence is TGTGCCAGCAGTTTATCGATCAGAGGAGGGGGCCACTACGAGCAGTACTTC.

This clone was counted between two and nine times. The chain links TRBV29-1 to TRBJ1-1; D gene unclear. Trimming removed 4 bases at V and 4 bases at J, with 7 bases between. CDR3 length: 11 amino acids. Germline V CDR1 and CDR2: SQVTM, ANQGSEA. The CDR3 region is CSVVAVTEAFF. CDR3 nucleotide sequence: TGCAGCGTTGTCGCAGTCACTGAAGCTTTCTTT.

The chain uses TRBV5-4 and TRBJ2-5; TRBD2 agrees at 16 bases. The germline CDR1 and CDR2 sequences are SGHNT and YYREEE (reference sequence). Trimming took 2 bases from V and 4 from J; bases not matched to a gene: 8. The CDR3 spans 18 residues. Here the CDR3 reads CASSFGGTSGGGRETQYF. Here the CDR3 DNA reads TGTGCCAGCAGCTTTGGCGGGACTAGCGGGGGGGGCAGAGAGACCCAGTACTTC.

This clone was counted a few times. The chain uses TRBV7-2 and TRBJ2-5; no definite D call. Trimming cost V 1 base and J 5 bases, with 11 bases left between them. Germline lookup yields CDR1 SGHTA and CDR2 FQGNSA. This CDR3 comprises 14 residues. CDR3 DNA sequence: TGTGCCAGCAGCTTAGTCGGGTCAAGGGAGACCCAGTACTTC. The encoded protein is CASSLVGSRETQYF. Filled out from reference TRBV7-2 and TRBJ2-5, the complete variable domain reads GAGVSQSPSNKVTEKGKDVELRCDPISGHTALYWYRQSLGQGLEFLIYFQGNSAPDKSGLPSDRFSAERTGGSVSTLTIQRTQQEDSAVYLCASSLVGSRETQYFGPGTRLLVL.

Points on this clone: The identical CDR3 is also encoded by other nucleotide sequences in the sample. The chain uses TRBV7-9 and TRBJ1-6, with D maybe TRBD1 (5 bases). Germline-derived CDR1 and CDR2 are SEHNR and FQNEAQ (reference sequence). The CDR3 loop spans 15 amino acids. Trimming left V 0 bases short and J 4 bases short, with 7 bases between. DNA of the CDR3: TGTGCCAGCAGCTTAGCAGGGGCGTATAATTCACCCCTCCACTTT. Protein sequence: CASSLAGAYNSPLHF.

The chain joins TRBV4-2 to TRBJ2-5, with D possibly being TRBD2 (5 bases). Per germline, CDR1 LGHNA and CDR2 YNFKEQ. This CDR3 region has 16 residues. Trimming left V 5 bases short and J 5 bases short, with 21 bases between. This CDR3 reads CASSSTHGNSGETQYF. CDR3 nucleotides: TGTGCCAGCAGCTCCACTCACGGGAACAGCGGCGAGACCCAGTACTTC.

This sequence joins TRBV6-5 and TRBJ1-2, with TRBD1 matching over 11 bases. With V trimmed by 6 bases and J by 3 bases, 3 bases remained unmatched. CDR1 MNHEY and CDR2 SVGAGI come from the germline V gene. The CDR3 covers 14 residues. The CDR3 loop reads CASRGTGGDYGYTF. Here the CDR3 DNA reads TGTGCCAGCAGAGGGACAGGGGGGGACTATGGCTACACCTTC.

This sequence joins TRBV11-3 and TRBJ1-1, with 9 bases lining up with TRBD1. V lost 0 bases and J lost 5; bases outside the gene matches: 13. CDR3 length: 18 residues. Germline values: CDR1 SGHNT, CDR2 YENEEA. CDR3 coding DNA: TGTGCCAGCAGCTTAGATGAGCGGGACAGGGCGATCATGACTGAAGCTTTCTTT. Amino acids: CASSLDERDRAIMTEAFF.

The J gene is TRBJ2-1, the V gene TRBV11-3, with D maybe TRBD2 (6 bases). The CDR3 is 15 amino acids. Germline V gene lookup returns CDR1 SGHNT and CDR2 YENEEA. The germline V and J ends were trimmed by 7 bases and 6 bases, with 19 bases remaining between them. The CDR3 DNA is TGTGCCAGCACTGGTGGCGGGGCCGGGGGCAATGAGCAGTTCTTC. Translation: CASTGGGAGGNEQFF.

In this sample, this clone turned up once. This chain connects TRBV5-5 to TRBJ1-4; D uncertain. Trimming left V 1 base short and J 3 bases short, with 16 bases between. The CDR3 consists of 17 residues. Looked up from germline, CDR1 is SGHKS and CDR2 is YYEKEE (reference sequence). The CDR3 coding sequence is TGTGCCAGCAGCTTGTCTCGGGTCCCCGAAGCTAATGAAAAACTGTTTTTT. It codes for CASSLSRVPEANEKLFF.

The rearrangement links TRBV10-2 to TRBJ1-1, with TRBD1 matching 7 bases. The CDR3 length is 12 residues. V shed 2 bases, J shed 7 bases, and the junction held 1 base outside the gene matches. Germline V gives CDR1 WSHSY, CDR2 SAAADI. The CDR3 nucleotides are TGCGCCAGCAGTGAGGACAGGGTTGAAGCTTTCTTT. This sequence encodes CASSEDRVEAFF.

The rearrangement links TRBV7-9 to TRBJ2-7, with 9 bases lining up with TRBD1. Trimming cost V 5 bases and J 6 bases; bases outside gene matches: 5. Looked up from germline, CDR1 is SEHNR and CDR2 is FQNEAQ (reference sequence). The CDR3 loop spans 13 amino acids. The CDR3 nucleotides read TGTGCCAGCAGCCTACCGGACAGGGGCGAGCAGTACTTC. Its protein product is CASSLPDRGEQYF.

The V gene is TRBV7-8, the J gene TRBJ1-6; D ambiguous. This CDR3 contains 13 residues. V lost 2 bases and J lost 7, with 6 bases in between. Per germline, CDR1 SGHVS and CDR2 FQNEAQ. Here the CDR3 reads CASSLSSNSPLHF. CDR3 coding DNA: TGTGCCAGCAGCTTAAGCTCGAATTCACCCCTCCACTTT.

V and J are TRBV27 and TRBJ1-2, with 9 bases that match TRBD1. With V trimmed by 5 bases and J by 0 bases, 10 bases remained unmatched. This CDR3 spans 17 amino acids. CDR1 and CDR2 from the germline V gene are MNHEY and SMNVEV (reference sequence). The CDR3, as DNA: TGTGCCAGCAGTCCCTGGGACAGGGCGAGGTCTAACTATGGCTACACCTTC. It yields the protein CASSPWDRARSNYGYTF.

By sample share, this clone is medium-sized (0.01 to 0.1%). The chain carries TRBV7-9 and TRBJ1-5; D uncertain. Trimming left V 5 bases short and J 7 bases short, with 15 bases between. The CDR3 is made up of 14 amino acids. Germline values: CDR1 SEHNR, CDR2 FQNEAQ (reference sequence). The CDR3 here is CASSHPELGQPQHF. The DNA of the CDR3 is TGTGCCAGCAGCCATCCGGAACTGGGCCAGCCCCAGCATTTT.

The chain has TRBV5-1 and TRBJ2-1; D may be TRBD1 (6 bases). The V end was cut by 0 bases, the J end by 0 bases, with 10 bases between. There are 16 residues in the CDR3. From germline, CDR1 is SGHRS and CDR2 YFSETQ. CDR3 DNA sequence: TGCGCCAGCAGCTTGGATGGACAGCACTCCTACAATGAGCAGTTCTTC. This codes for CASSLDGQHSYNEQFF.